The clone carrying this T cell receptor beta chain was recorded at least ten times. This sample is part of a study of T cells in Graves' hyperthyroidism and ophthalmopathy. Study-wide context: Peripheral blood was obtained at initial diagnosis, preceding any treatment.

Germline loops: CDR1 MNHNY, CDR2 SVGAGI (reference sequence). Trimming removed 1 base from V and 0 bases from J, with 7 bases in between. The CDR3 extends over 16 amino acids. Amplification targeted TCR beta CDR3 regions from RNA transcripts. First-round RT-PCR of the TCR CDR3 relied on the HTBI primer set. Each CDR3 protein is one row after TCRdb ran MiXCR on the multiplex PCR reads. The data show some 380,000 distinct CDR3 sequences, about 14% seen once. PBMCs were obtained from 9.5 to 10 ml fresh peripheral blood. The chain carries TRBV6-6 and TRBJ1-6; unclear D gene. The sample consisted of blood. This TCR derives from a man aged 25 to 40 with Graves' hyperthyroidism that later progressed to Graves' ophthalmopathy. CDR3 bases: TGTGCCAGCAGTTACTTGGAGGTCTCCTATAATTCACCCCTCCACTTT. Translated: CASSYLEVSYNSPLHF.